This T cell receptor (beta chain) was captured in a study of blood T cell repertoires in COVID-19. CDR3 length equals 12 residues. The V end was cut by 6 bases, the J end by 8 bases, with 13 bases between. Per the study methods: Estimation of nucleated cell counts relied on the amplification of reference gene primers. The data were produced by immunoSEQ multiplex PCR, yet TCRdb's version contains in-frame clones alone and is incomplete. The V and J calls and clone size were taken over from that table, and D and trimming were inferred from the DNA. The sample records approximately 120,000 clones, approximately 90% being singletons.

This clonotype was obtained from a man aged 50-59 years with COVID-19, enrolled during active disease. The chain links TRBV12-3 or TRBV12-4 to TRBJ1-2; tentative D call: TRBD1 (5 bases). Sequenced: peripheral blood. DNA of the CDR3: TGTGCCAGCAGCTCCGACGCAGGGGGCTACACCTTC. This gives the protein CASSSDAGGYTF.